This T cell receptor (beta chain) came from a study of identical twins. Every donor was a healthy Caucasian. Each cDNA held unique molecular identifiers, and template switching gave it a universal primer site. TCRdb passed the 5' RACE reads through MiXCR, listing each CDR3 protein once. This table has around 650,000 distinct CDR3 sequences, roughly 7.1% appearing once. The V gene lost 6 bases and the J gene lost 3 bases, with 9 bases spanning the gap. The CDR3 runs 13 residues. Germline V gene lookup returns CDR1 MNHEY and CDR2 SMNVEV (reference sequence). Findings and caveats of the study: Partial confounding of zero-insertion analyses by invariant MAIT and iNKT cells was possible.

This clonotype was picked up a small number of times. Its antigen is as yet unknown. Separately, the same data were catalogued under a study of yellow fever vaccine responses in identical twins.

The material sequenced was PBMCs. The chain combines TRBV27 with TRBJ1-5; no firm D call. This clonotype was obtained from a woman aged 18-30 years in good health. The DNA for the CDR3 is TGTGCCAGCAGACAGCTACCCAATCAGCCCCAGCATTTT. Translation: CASRQLPNQPQHF.